Listed here are 26 T cell receptor beta chains from one sample, sequenced in a study of Graves' ophthalmopathy and Graves' hyperthyroidism. RNA transcripts yielded amplified TCR beta CDR3 regions. First-round RT-PCR relied on HTBI primers, and a second-round multiplex PCR came next. TCRdb recomputed calls from the multiplex PCR reads with MiXCR, one row per CDR3 protein. The table lists some 370,000 distinct CDR3 sequences, approximately 18% of them singletons, with roughly 2.6% in the top ten. Sample: peripheral blood. All receptors derive from an adult woman with stable Graves' hyperthyroidism.

Concerning this clonotype itself: Just one base apart from a much larger clone, this may be a read error. The chain carries TRBV6-2 or TRBV6-3 and TRBJ2-6; D may be TRBD1 or TRBD2 (5 bases each). Germline CDR1 is MNHEY and CDR2 is SVGEGT. The CDR3 runs to 18 residues. In nucleotides, the CDR3 is TGTGCCAGCAGACGACGACGGGGTGCGTACGGTGGGGCCTACGTCCTGACTTTC. Translation: CASRRRRGAYGGAYVLTF.

This clonotype was detected ten times or more. The rearrangement joins TRBV28 to TRBJ1-1; tentatively, D is TRBD1 (5 bases). The CDR3 runs 11 residues. The V end was cut by 10 bases, the J end by 5 bases, with 11 bases between. Germline values: CDR1 MDHEN, CDR2 SYDVKM. In DNA form, the CDR3 reads TGTGCCACCCACGGGGGTACTGAAGCTTTCTTT. Protein product: CATHGGTEAFF.

This clonotype was observed at least ten times. This chain links TRBV20-1 with TRBJ1-2; D call uncertain. The germline V and J ends were trimmed by 6 bases and 2 bases, with 10 bases remaining between them. Germline V gives CDR1 DFQATT, CDR2 SNEGSKA (reference sequence). This CDR3 contains 12 residues. For the CDR3, the DNA is TGCAGTGCGCTCAGAGACAACTATGGCTACACCTTC. Protein sequence: CSALRDNYGYTF.

This clonotype was counted many times. The V gene is TRBV4-2, the J gene TRBJ1-5, with no clear D. V lost 1 base and J 11 bases, leaving 18 bases between the germline ends. The CDR3 length is 15 residues. Germline CDR1 is LGHNA and CDR2 is YNFKEQ. The chain's CDR3 is CASSQGEDTPRAQHF. The CDR3 region has the DNA TGTGCCAGCAGCCAAGGGGAAGACACCCCACGGGCCCAGCATTTT.

At least ten counts were recorded for this clonotype. CDR3 sequence: CASSGGTPGSYEQYF. The CDR3 DNA is TGCGCCAGCAGCGGGGGGACGCCCGGCTCCTACGAGCAGTACTTC. The gene calls are TRBV5-1 and TRBJ2-7, with D possibly being TRBD2 (6 bases). V was trimmed by 4 bases and J by 0 bases, leaving 14 bases between them. Looked up from germline, CDR1 is SGHRS and CDR2 is YFSETQ. The CDR3 has 15 amino acids.

Details on this clonotype: Since a much larger clone is just one base distant, this may be a read error. Without the conserved terminal phenylalanine or tryptophan, this CDR3 likely stems from a read error. Because the CDR3's place on the DNA is in doubt, the DNA is left out and the CDR3 is given as listed by TCRdb. The chain couples TRBV28 to TRBJ1-5. CDR1 MDHEN and CDR2 SYDVKM come from the germline V gene. The CDR3 has 11 amino acids, counting both end residues. CDR3: CASSVLGRLYC.

This clonotype was counted ten times or more. The chain couples TRBV28 to TRBJ1-1; D is undetermined. V gave up 4 bases and J gave up 8 bases, with 11 bases separating them. The germline V gene has CDR1 MDHEN and CDR2 SYDVKM. The CDR3 sequence is 12 residues long. CDR3 DNA sequence: TGTGCCAGCAGTTCGGGCCAGTGGGAAGCTTTCTTT. It translates to CASSSGQWEAFF. Variable domain in full (rest from reference TRBV28 and TRBJ1-1): DVKVTQSSRYLVKRTGEKVFLECVQDMDHENMFWYRQDPGLGLRLIYFSYDVKMKEKGDIPEGYSVSREKKERFSLILESASTNQTSMYLCASSSGQWEAFFGQGTRLTVV.

J is TRBJ2-5 and V is TRBV5-1; D is possibly TRBD1 or TRBD2 (7 bases each). There are 18 residues in the CDR3. The V and J ends lost 5 bases and 1 base respectively, with 24 bases between them. Germline CDR1 is SGHRS and CDR2 is YFSETQ. As DNA, the CDR3 is TGCGCCAGCAGTTCCGGGACAGTTCTAGCGGAGGGCCAAGAGACCCAGTACTTC. It is translated as CASSSGTVLAEGQETQYF.

This clonotype was counted ten times or more. This sequence joins TRBV2 and TRBJ2-7, with D tentatively TRBD2 (5 bases). The CDR3 consists of 15 residues. The V end lost 7 bases, the J end lost 6 bases, and 22 bases lay between the germline ends. Germline values: CDR1 SNHLY, CDR2 FYNNEI. CDR3 in amino acids: CASTAGPGGSSEQYF. CDR3 DNA: TGTGCCAGCACCGCCGGGCCTGGAGGATCTTCCGAGCAGTACTTC.

This clonotype occurred many times. J is TRBJ1-1 and V is TRBV10-1, with 7 positions matching TRBD1. The CDR3 is 21 amino acids. Trimming removed 3 bases from V and 2 bases from J; junction bases left unmatched: 24. From germline, CDR1 is WNHNN and CDR2 SYGVQD (reference sequence). The CDR3 region has the DNA TGCGCCAGCAGTGAATTGAGTCATCTTTGGGAATACGGGACAGAAAACACTGAAGCTTTCTTT. Residues: CASSELSHLWEYGTENTEAFF.

The chain is built from TRBV7-2 and TRBJ2-7; 11 bases are shared with TRBD2. Trimming at V came to 5 bases and at J to 4 bases, leaving 7 bases not matched to a gene. Germline V gene sequence: CDR1 SGHTA, CDR2 FQGNSA. The CDR3 length is 15 residues. The CDR3 DNA sequence: TGTGCCAGCAGCCCGGCGGGACTAGCGGCTTACGAGCAGTACTTC. Amino acid sequence: CASSPAGLAAYEQYF.

This clonotype was detected ten times or more. The CDR3 loop is CSVELQGRQETQYF. CDR3 nucleotide sequence: TGCAGCGTCGAACTACAGGGGCGGCAAGAGACCCAGTACTTC. V usage is TRBV29-1 and J usage is TRBJ2-5, with 7 bases fitting TRBD1. The CDR3 runs 14 residues. CDR1 is SQVTM, CDR2 ANQGSEA, per germline. Germline trimming cut 6 bases from V and 2 bases from J; bases unmatched to any gene: 9. The full variable domain, completed using reference TRBV29-1 and TRBJ2-5, is SAVISQKPSRDICQRGTSLTIQCQVDSQVTMMFWYRQQPGQSLTLIATANQGSEATYESGFVIDKFPISRPNLTFSTLTVSNMSPEDSSIYLCSVELQGRQETQYFGPGTRLLVL.

With respect to this clonotype: Possible read error: a much larger clone is one base away. V gene TRBV6-5 combines with J gene TRBJ1-2, with TRBD1 identical over 8 bases. This CDR3 has 16 amino acids. Germline assignment: CDR1 MNHEY and CDR2 SVGAGI. The CDR3 nucleotides are TGTGCCTGCAGTTCCGACCCCAGGGGGCGCAGGGATGGCTACACCTTC. Protein product: CACSSDPRGRRDGYTF.

This clonotype was observed at least ten times. This chain uses TRBV6-5 with TRBJ2-2; TRBD1 is a possible D gene (6 bases). The length of the CDR3 is 17 residues. V was cut by 7 bases and J by 1 base, with 19 bases left in between. Germline V gene data show CDR1 as MNHEY and CDR2 as SVGAGI. The CDR3 sequence is CASTVTQGMENTGELFF. As DNA, the CDR3 is TGTGCCAGCACCGTTACCCAGGGGATGGAGAACACCGGGGAGCTGTTTTTT.

This clonotype was recorded at least ten times. The rearrangement joins TRBV6-2 or TRBV6-3 to TRBJ1-6, with TRBD1 matching over 7 bases. Trimming took 5 bases from V and 0 from J; bases not matched to a gene: 7. Germline loops: CDR1 MNHEY, CDR2 SVGEGT. CDR3 length equals 17 residues. CDR3 in amino acids: CASSRGQRSSYNSPLHF. CDR3 sequence (DNA): TGTGCCAGCAGTCGGGGACAGAGGAGCTCCTATAATTCACCCCTCCACTTT.

This clonotype was observed many times. For the CDR3, the DNA is TGTGCCACCAGCCGAACTCGACTACAGGCTAAGGGTGGGACCCAGTACTTC. This translates into CATSRTRLQAKGGTQYF. The chain joins TRBV15 to TRBJ2-5; D tentatively fits TRBD1 or TRBD2 (5 bases each). Germline values: CDR1 LNHNV, CDR2 YYDKDF (reference sequence). The ends were cut back, 5 bases at V and 7 bases at J, with 26 bases in the middle. The CDR3 has 17 amino acids.

The sample holds many counts of this clonotype. Germline and junction disagree at one end, which may indicate a read error. This chain joins TRBV28 and TRBJ2-4; D not resolved. The CDR3 extends over 16 amino acids. Looked up from germline, CDR1 is MDHEN and CDR2 is SYDVKM. As DNA, the CDR3 is TGTGCCAGCAGTGAGCGACACTTTACAGCCAAAAACATTAAGTACTTC. It is translated as CASSERHFTAKNIKYF. The variable domain in full, completed from reference TRBV28 and TRBJ2-4, reads DVKVTQSSRYLVKRTGEKVFLECVQDMDHENMFWYRQDPGLGLRLIYFSYDVKMKEKGDIPEGYSVSREKKERFSLILESASTNQTSMYLCASSERHFTAKNIKYFGAGTRLSVL.

This clonotype has ten or more counts. The chain links TRBV5-6 to TRBJ2-5; the D gene is possibly TRBD2 (7 bases). Germline V gene lookup returns CDR1 SGHDT and CDR2 YYEEEE. Between the trimmed V and J ends, which lost 4 bases and 4 bases, there was a span of 14 bases. The CDR3 consists of 14 residues. CDR3: CASSLKGGGETQYF. Written as DNA, the CDR3 is TGTGCCAGCAGCCTTAAGGGAGGGGGAGAGACCCAGTACTTC.

This clonotype was recorded many times. The gene calls are TRBV13 and TRBJ1-1; D unresolved. CDR1 is PRHDT and CDR2 is FYEKMQ in the germline V gene (reference sequence). The CDR3 has 12 amino acids. V lost 0 bases to trimming and J lost 10 bases, with 9 bases between them. The CDR3 spells CASSLGQAGAFF. The CDR3 nucleotides read TGTGCCAGCAGCTTAGGTCAGGCCGGAGCTTTCTTT.

This clonotype appeared a few times. Sequence at one end of the junction differs from germline and may be a read error. This chain joins TRBV7-7 and TRBJ2-2; TRBD1 agrees at 8 bases. Germline CDR1 SSHAT, CDR2 FNYEAQ (reference sequence). The CDR3 sequence is 14 residues long. For the CDR3, the DNA is TGTGCTAGCAGGGGACAGGCCCACACCGGGGAGCTGTTTTTT. Amino acids: CASRGQAHTGELFF.

The chain is built from TRBV4-1 and TRBJ2-7; the D call may be TRBD1 or TRBD2 (5 bases each). Germline values: CDR1 MGHRA, CDR2 YSYEKL. V lost 3 bases and J lost 2, with 14 bases in between. The CDR3 sequence is 15 residues long. This CDR3 is CASSQYRDLPYEQYF. Here the CDR3 DNA reads TGCGCCAGCAGCCAGTACCGGGACCTCCCCTACGAGCAGTACTTC.

This clonotype was seen at least ten times. This chain connects TRBV4-2 to TRBJ2-5; D is unresolved. Germline-derived CDR1 and CDR2 are LGHNA and YNFKEQ. The CDR3 covers 14 residues. Trimming removed 0 bases at V and 2 bases at J, with 7 bases between. CDR3 region: CASSQDGQQETQYF. CDR3 DNA: TGTGCCAGCAGCCAAGATGGCCAACAAGAGACCCAGTACTTC.

The V and J genes are TRBV30 and TRBJ2-7; 11 positions match TRBD1. The CDR3 is 12 residues long. Germline CDR1 GTSNPN, CDR2 SVGIG (reference sequence). V gave up 5 bases and J gave up 6 bases; unmatched junction bases: 3. In nucleotides, the CDR3 is TGTGCCTGGGGGACAGGGGGGCCCGAGCAGTACTTC. This encodes CAWGTGGPEQYF.

Many counts were recorded for this clonotype. This chain uses TRBV6-2 or TRBV6-3 with TRBJ2-7, with D hard to call. Germline lookup yields CDR1 MNHEY and CDR2 SVGEGT. V dropped 2 bases and J dropped 3 bases, with 8 bases sitting between them. This CDR3 comprises 13 residues. CDR3: CASSYGRIYEQYF. CDR3 nucleotides: TGTGCCAGCAGTTACGGGCGGATCTACGAGCAGTACTTC.

The chain employs TRBV4-1 and TRBJ2-1; D not certain. Per germline, CDR1 MGHRA and CDR2 YSYEKL. Trimming took off 4 bases at V and 7 bases at J, with 8 bases between the two ends. There are 12 residues in the CDR3. CDR3 sequence (DNA): TGCGCCAGCAGCCCCCTAGGGAATGAGCAGTTCTTC. It yields the protein CASSPLGNEQFF.

The table lists this clonotype with a count of one. The chain combines TRBV20-1 with TRBJ1-2; D not resolved. This CDR3 is 15 amino acids long. The germline V gene encodes CDR1 DFQATT and CDR2 SNEGSKA (reference sequence). V was cut by 0 bases and J by 2 bases, with 13 bases left in between. The CDR3 nucleotides are TGCAGTGCTAGAGATCTATTCCCCGAAAACTATGGCTACACCTTC. This gives the protein CSARDLFPENYGYTF.